The rows below give T cell receptor beta chains drawn from one sample of a study of blood T cell repertoires in COVID-19. Data came from immunoSEQ multiplex PCR; TCRdb stores just in-frame clones and leaves some out. The table has tens of thousands of clones, 80% seen once. The sequenced sample was peripheral blood. The receptors derive from a human donor in a cohort sampled during active COVID-19. Each CDR3 is given with its conserved first and last residue. The D gene is left open where the match is weak. Not every row has a clone size; where given, it reads once, few, many or a size class.

clone_size d_call j_call v_call cdr3_nt cdr3_aa
NA NA TRBJ2-3 TRBV7-2 TGTGCCAGCAGCTCTATAATCGGTACGCAGTATTTT CASSSIIGTQYF
NA NA TRBJ1-3 TRBV21-1 TGTGCCAGCAGCAAAGTAGCCGGGACAGGGTTTCGGAACACCATATATTTT CASSKVAGTGFRNTIYF
NA TRBD2 TRBJ2-7 TRBV10-3 TGTGCCATCGGAGCGGGAGCGGGCGAGCAGTACTTC CAIGAGAGEQYF
NA TRBD2 TRBJ2-5 TRBV28 TGTGCCAGCAGTGCGCTGACTAGCAAAGAGACCCAGTACTTC CASSALTSKETQYF
NA NA TRBJ2-7 TRBV6-5 TGTGCCAGCAACAAGAGACAGGTGCCCTACGAGCAGTACTTC CASNKRQVPYEQYF
once TRBD2 TRBJ2-2 TRBV7-6 TGTGCCAGCTCCAGCGGGAGGGCCGCCGGGGAGCTGTTTTTT CASSSGRAAGELFF
NA NA TRBJ2-7 TRBV6-5 TGTGCCAGCAGTACACAGGGTGGCTACGAGCAGTACTTC CASSTQGGYEQYF
once TRBD2 TRBJ2-3 TRBV7-9 TGTGCCAGCAGCCTATTAGCGGGACGCACAGATACGCAGTATTTT CASSLLAGRTDTQYF
NA NA TRBJ2-6 TRBV10-3 TGTGCCATCAGTGGCAGGGTTACTGGGGCCAACGTCCTGACTTTC CAISGRVTGANVLTF
NA TRBD1 TRBJ1-2 TRBV6-5 TGTGCCAGCAATTTCGGGACAGGAGGTGGCTACACCTTC CASNFGTGGGYTF
NA TRBD1 TRBJ2-1 TRBV10-3 TGTGCCATTAGTGAGACAGGGGGAAATGAGCAGTTCTTC CAISETGGNEQFF
NA TRBD2 TRBJ2-1 TRBV7-2 TGTGCCAGCAGCTTAGCCCTCCTAGCGGGAGTCGACAATGAGCAGTTCTTC CASSLALLAGVDNEQFF
few TRBD1 TRBJ2-6 TRBV7-9 TGTGCCAGCACTTACGACAGGGGGCCATCAGGGGCCAACGTCCTGACTTTC CASTYDRGPSGANVLTF
NA TRBD1 TRBJ1-1 TRBV5-4 TGTGCCAGCAGCGACAGGGGGCGGAACACTGAAGCTTTCTTT CASSDRGRNTEAFF
NA NA TRBJ1-5 TRBV30 TGTGCCTGGACCCCGCCAGGGGCCCTAGGTGGCAATCAGCCCCAGCATTTT CAWTPPGALGGNQPQHF
NA TRBD1 TRBJ1-5 TRBV6-4 TGTGCCAGCAGTGACTCAGAAGGGACAGCCCCGCCGGATAGCAATCAGCCCCAGCATTTT CASSDSEGTAPPDSNQPQHF
NA TRBD2 TRBJ2-7 TRBV25-1 TGTGCCAGCAGTGAAACCGGGACTAGAGGCGAGCAGTACTTC CASSETGTRGEQYF
NA NA TRBJ1-5 TRBV9 TGTGCCAGCAGCGTAGATCCCCTAGGCAATCAGCCCCAGCATTTT CASSVDPLGNQPQHF
few NA TRBJ1-1 TRBV11-3 TGTGCCAGCAGCTTGGGCAGCCGGAACACTGAAGCTTTCTTT CASSLGSRNTEAFF
once TRBD2 TRBJ2-5 TRBV5-4 TGTGCCAGCAGCTTGGGCGGGACTAGCGGGAGAGAGACCCAGTACTTC CASSLGGTSGRETQYF
NA NA TRBJ2-2 TRBV24-1 TGTGCCACCAGGAGGTCCAGCGGGGAGCTGTTTTTT CATRRSSGELFF
NA TRBD1 TRBJ2-7 TRBV7-2 TGTGCCAGCAGCTTAGCAGGCAGGGGGCGCGACGAGCAGTACTTC CASSLAGRGRDEQYF
NA TRBD2 TRBJ2-5 TRBV29-1 TGCAGCGTGACCAATACTTTCGGGACTAGACGGGAGACCCAGTACTTC CSVTNTFGTRRETQYF
NA NA TRBJ1-2 TRBV12-3/TRBV12-4 TGTGCCAGCAGTCCTACGCCCCGGTCGAGCTACACCTTC CASSPTPRSSYTF
NA TRBD2 TRBJ2-7 TRBV6-5 TGTGCCAGCAGCCCGACTAGCGGGAGCTACGAGCAGTACTTC CASSPTSGSYEQYF
NA NA TRBJ1-6 TRBV10-3 TGTGCCATCAGTGTTACAGGGCCCTCTTCCGCCTATAATTCACCCCTCCACTTT CAISVTGPSSAYNSPLHF
once NA TRBJ2-5 TRBV5-8 TGTGCCAGCAGCTTCAGACACTCGCGTCTTCAAGAGACCCAGTACTTC CASSFRHSRLQETQYF
once NA TRBJ2-4 TRBV7-9 TGTGCCAGCAGCTTAGGATCGTCGAGGACCAAAAACATTCAGTACTTC CASSLGSSRTKNIQYF
few TRBD1 TRBJ2-7 TRBV27 TGTGCCAGCAGTAAACAGGGGGCGAGACTGGGGTACGAGCAGTACTTC CASSKQGARLGYEQYF
NA NA TRBJ2-5 TRBV6-5 TGTGCCAGCACCAAAACTGGGGGCGGGACCCAGTACTTC CASTKTGGGTQYF
NA TRBD2 TRBJ2-2 TRBV10-3 TGTGCCACCCAACTAGCGGCGAACACCGGGGAGCTGTTTTTT CATQLAANTGELFF
NA TRBD1 TRBJ1-5 TRBV5-1 TGCGCCAGCAGCCGAGGGACAGAAGGCAATCAGCCCCAGCATTTT CASSRGTEGNQPQHF
many NA TRBJ2-6 TRBV3-1/TRBV3-2 TGTGCCAGCAGCCAGCGATCTGGGGCCAACGTCCTGACTTTC CASSQRSGANVLTF
NA NA TRBJ1-6 TRBV6-1 TGTGCCAGCAGTGAGAGTGGGAGGAATTCACCCCTCCACTTT CASSESGRNSPLHF
NA NA TRBJ1-4 TRBV18 TGTGCCAGCTCACCACCGTCGACTAGGGATGAAAAACTGTTTTTT CASSPPSTRDEKLFF
NA TRBD2 TRBJ2-7 TRBV5-1 TGCGCCAGCAGCTTGAGGGTCCCGGGACTAGCGTTCCGGATACCCTACGAGCAGTACTTC CASSLRVPGLAFRIPYEQYF
once TRBD2 TRBJ2-7 TRBV5-4 TGTGCCAGCAGCTCACCTTTTGCGGGAGCCCCCCACGAGCAGTACTTC CASSSPFAGAPHEQYF
NA TRBD2 TRBJ2-2 TRBV28 TGTGCCGCAAGAGATAGCGGGAGAAGGAACACCGGGGAGCTGTTTTTT CAARDSGRRNTGELFF
few NA TRBJ2-1 TRBV6-6 TGTGCCAGCAGCCCAGATCCAAACAATGAGCAGTTCTTC CASSPDPNNEQFF
NA TRBD1 TRBJ1-5 TRBV7-2 TGTGCCAGCAGCCAGAACAGGGGCGATCAGCCCCAGCATTTT CASSQNRGDQPQHF
NA TRBD1 TRBJ1-5 TRBV27 TGTGCCAGCAGTTCAACCGGGACAGGAGTACAGCCCCAGCATTTT CASSSTGTGVQPQHF
NA NA TRBJ2-5 TRBV7-5 TGTGTCAGAAGCTTAGGTCGGGGGGCGAACCAAGAGACCCAGTACTTC CVRSLGRGANQETQYF
NA TRBD1 TRBJ1-6 TRBV5-1 TGCGCCAGCAGCGGACAGGGAGGGGAGAATTCACCCCTCCACTTT CASSGQGGENSPLHF
NA NA TRBJ2-7 TRBV10-3 TGTGCCATCGCTCCTCATACGGGGGAACGCTACGAGCAGTACTTC CAIAPHTGERYEQYF
NA NA TRBJ2-7 TRBV18 TGTGCCAGCTCACCACCATCCCCGGGCTACGAGCAGTACTTC CASSPPSPGYEQYF
NA TRBD1 TRBJ2-7 TRBV9 TGTGCCAGCAGCGTAGGAGGACAGGGGTGGCAGTACTTC CASSVGGQGWQYF
NA NA TRBJ2-5 TRBV18 TGTGCCAGCTCACCCAACAGGGAGGGGACCCAGTACTTC CASSPNREGTQYF
NA NA TRBJ2-7 TRBV28 TGTGCCAGCACCATTAAACAGGGATACGAGCAGTACTTC CASTIKQGYEQYF
NA NA TRBJ2-7 TRBV12-1 TGTGCCAGCAGCGAACCTAGCGCGACTAGAGTGATGGTGGACGAGCAGTACTTC CASSEPSATRVMVDEQYF
NA NA TRBJ2-4 TRBV30 TGTGCCTGGAGTGGCCCGACCGGACTTATTCAGTACTTC CAWSGPTGLIQYF
NA TRBD1 TRBJ1-2 TRBV7-8 TGTGCCAGCAGCTTAGGGTACAGGAGGGACAGGGGTAACGGCTACACCTTC CASSLGYRRDRGNGYTF
few TRBD2 TRBJ2-1 TRBV10-3 TGTGCCATCATGCCCGGGAGGGACGGCGATGAGCAGTTCTTC CAIMPGRDGDEQFF
NA TRBD1 TRBJ1-4 TRBV6-6 TGTGCCAGCAGTTACGGGACAGGAGTTAGGGACGAAAAACTGTTTTTT CASSYGTGVRDEKLFF
NA NA TRBJ2-7 TRBV5-1 TGCGCCAGCAGCTTGGCCCCTCTAGCAGTCTCCTACGAGCAGTACTTC CASSLAPLAVSYEQYF
NA TRBD1 TRBJ2-7 TRBV5-5 TGTGCCAGCAGCTGGGCCGTGGGACAGGGGTTCGAGCAGTACTTC CASSWAVGQGFEQYF
once NA TRBJ2-7 TRBV5-4 TGTGCCAGCAGCGACGGGACTCGAGGTTCCTACGAGCAGTACTTC CASSDGTRGSYEQYF
NA NA TRBJ2-3 TRBV19 TGTGCCAGTAGTGAAACCCCGGGCCCAACAGGTTCCTATATGCAGTATTTT CASSETPGPTGSYMQYF
NA NA TRBJ2-1 TRBV19 TGTGCCAGTAGTTCCGGGGGGCGGGTGCAGTTCTTC CASSSGGRVQFF
NA TRBD2 TRBJ2-7 TRBV5-1 TGCGCCAGCAGCTTGTCTGCGGGAGGGTTGTCCTACGAGCAGTACTTC CASSLSAGGLSYEQYF
NA TRBD2 TRBJ2-3 TRBV19 TGTGCCACCAAAGAGGCGGGAGGGGGAGATACGCAGTATTTT CATKEAGGGDTQYF